Sequencing of this T cell receptor beta chain was carried out in a study of blood T cells in healthy people across ages (dated by TCRdb to about 2015). General notes on the study: In model experiments, roughly one uniquely barcoded TCR beta cDNA molecule per two T cells was captured by template switching. For two donors (one aged 18 to 30 and one aged 80 or older), the study analyzed two additional independent replicas of 1 million unique cDNA reads from the same blood draw. To track age-related changes in TCR beta repertoire diversity, the study relied on deep sequencing normalized with unique cDNA molecular identifiers. To avoid experimental bias, donors of different ages were randomly spread across the sequencing lanes. The donors were split into four age groups: young (average around 17 years), middle-aged (about 40), aged (approximately 60) and long-lived (about 74). Beyond this particular receptor, the publication reports: The CMV infection status of donors was not known, potentially confounding age-related changes in expanded clonotypes. The percentage of naive T cells measured by flow cytometry correlated strongly with observed TCR beta diversity. Conclusive comparison of naive and antigen-experienced compartments was prevented by the profiling of bulk unsorted PBMCs. As age increased, observed TCR beta diversity per million T cells dropped in a roughly linear way, and a significant reduction was already evident by age 40. Compared with the aged group, the long-lived group had more naive CD4+ T cells, fewer expanded clones and increased TCR diversity, a pattern suggesting age selection. Estimates of total diversity from one million sequenced T cells were regarded as lower bounds and underestimates.

The roughly 39 donors, aged roughly 6 to 100 years, were systemically healthy Caucasian individuals from Russia. Each donor gave ten milliliters of peripheral blood, collected into EDTA-treated Vacutainer tubes. Ficoll-Paque density-gradient centrifugation was used to isolate PBMCs, with at least 6.5 million per sample. Trizol reagent was used to extract total RNA from PBMCs, with at least 5 micrograms per sample. For every donor, an aliquot of PBMCs went through flow cytometry to measure the percentages of naive CD45RAhigh/CD27high T cells. The germline V gene supplies CDR1 MGHRA and CDR2 YSYEKL. Deletion took 1 base off V and 1 base off J, with a span of 13 bases between the germline ends. The CDR3 numbers 16 residues from cysteine through phenylalanine. The DNA shown is the 48-base CDR3, in frame from base 1. The protocol used for the library was 5' RACE. The run used an Illumina HiSeq 2500. A second PCR of about 7 to 12 cycles was run with a J-beta primer mix and a sample-barcoded 5' primer. Each TCR beta cDNA molecule received a unique molecular identifier from a template-switch 5' adaptor carrying 12 random nucleotides. At least 2.5 million CDR3-containing paired-end reads were obtained from each sample. The Mint cDNA synthesis kit, primed by a TRBC-specific oligonucleotide, was used to synthesize first-strand cDNA from all RNA. Following uracil-DNA glycosylase treatment, a first 18-cycle PCR with universal primers M1SS and BC2_uni_R was performed on all cDNA. In the paper's pipeline: Normalization of each sample was performed by random selection of 1 million high-quality reads, each carrying a distinct molecular identifier. Instead of being binned into consensus sequences, reads with shared molecular identifiers were discarded. MiTCR, with a Q25 quality threshold and the strictest error-elimination algorithm, was used for CDR3 identification, clonotype clustering and error correction. A nonparametric unseen species model using Euler transformation provided a lower-bound estimate of total TCR beta diversity. Through fastp at Q25 and MiXCR, TCRdb rebuilt clones from the public reads, retaining in-frame beta chains. Each entry merges the rows of one CDR3 protein and shows their most common DNA and genes. The V and J calls and clone size are TCRdb's, not the authors'. In this sample the table shows around 800,000 distinct CDR3 sequences, around 45% of which occur a single time. 15% to 20% of the sample belongs to the ten largest clones.

With regard to this clonotype: The antigen it binds to is not known. No base quality values were provided; no much bigger clone lies one nucleotide off.

Sequences were obtained from blood. The TCR originated in a man aged 80 or over in good health. The chain employs TRBV4-1 and TRBJ2-5; the D gene cannot be resolved reliably. The CDR3 here reads CASSQGITRSQETQYF. The nucleotides read TGCGCCAGCAGCCAAGGGATAACCCGAAGCCAAGAGACCCAGTACTTC.